This T cell receptor (beta chain) is drawn from a study of blood T cell repertoires in COVID-19. As processed by the authors: Reference gene primer amplification yielded estimated nucleated cell counts. Produced via immunoSEQ multiplex PCR; TCRdb's table is partial and in-frame only. That table gives V, J and clone size, and the DNA gave D and trimming. The table records 91,000 or so clones, around nine tenths of them present only once. Looked up from germline, CDR1 is SGHAT and CDR2 is FQNNGV. V lost 1 base to trimming and J lost 2 bases, with 8 bases between them. This CDR3 comprises 14 residues. The sample comprised peripheral blood. This TCR was recovered from a human donor in a cohort sampled during active COVID-19. The rearrangement links TRBV11-2 to TRBJ1-1; possibly TRBD1 for D (6 bases). The CDR3 spells CASSLGQANTEAFF. The CDR3 coding sequence is TGTGCCAGCAGCTTAGGACAGGCCAACACTGAAGCTTTCTTT.